These T cell receptor beta chains were read from a single sample in a study of cytomegalovirus exposure and HLA in healthy donors. Data came from immunoSEQ multiplex PCR; TCRdb stores just in-frame clones and leaves some out. The profile shows roughly 170,000 clones, about 82% of them singletons. Sequenced sample: PBMCs. The receptors stem from a woman between 18 and 29 years old in good health and CMV-seronegative. CDR3s leave out the opening cysteine and the closing phenylalanine or tryptophan. Clone size, where shown, is once, few, many, or a class for clones that have expanded.

v_gene	abundance	j_gene	CDR3aa
TRBV7-2	-	TRBJ2-7	ASTPGLAPTYEQY
TRBV6-5	-	TRBJ2-1	ASRRQFSYNEQF
TRBV7-6	few	TRBJ1-4	ASSQTGGEKLF
TRBV7-6	-	TRBJ1-5	ASSLSGNQPQH
TRBV28	-	TRBJ2-7	ASSAYREISEQY
TRBV28	-	TRBJ1-5	AGAQGTQPQH
TRBV11-3	-	TRBJ2-5	ASSRRPRGQETQY
TRBV7-2	-	TRBJ2-2	ASSLGRSGELF
TRBV6-1	-	TRBJ2-7	ASSERGSGNEQY
TRBV2	-	TRBJ2-2	ASREGTGRTGELF
TRBV29-1	-	TRBJ1-6	SARDSYNSPLH
TRBV7-8	-	TRBJ2-7	ASSVSGISYEQY
TRBV28	-	TRBJ2-1	ASSSSLAGVRNEQF
TRBV28	-	TRBJ1-2	ASSTWTAANYGYT
TRBV6-6	-	TRBJ2-5	ASRQQGWGYETQY
TRBV7-2	few	TRBJ2-5	ASTPPRTGVETQY
TRBV28	-	TRBJ2-7	ASSWPGTGTYEQY
TRBV7-9	-	TRBJ2-1	ASSFGGQGAHSFYNEQF
TRBV27	-	TRBJ1-2	ASRGANYGYT
TRBV30	few	TRBJ1-2	AWSVPQGARYGYT
TRBV27	-	TRBJ2-1	ASKGLAGSNEQF
TRBV5-4	-	TRBJ2-5	ASSQTDRDPRDQY
TRBV19	-	TRBJ2-3	ASSILAGGFTDTQY
TRBV10-3	-	TRBJ2-1	AISERLDPYNEQF
TRBV30	-	TRBJ1-5	AWSVRGDQPQH
TRBV10-1	-	TRBJ2-3	ASSESGSGDGTDTQY
TRBV5-1	-	TRBJ2-2	ASGGQGYTGELF
TRBV6-1	once	TRBJ1-5	ASSPRTDSNQPQH
TRBV4-3	-	TRBJ2-3	AGSQDPGGTQY
TRBV5-4	-	TRBJ2-1	ASSPGTSATYNEQF
TRBV19	-	TRBJ2-7	ATAGTGRGEQY
TRBV28	-	TRBJ2-5	ASSSGTLGQETQY
TRBV11-2	-	TRBJ2-7	ASSLRGSGAVSSYEQY
TRBV4-1	-	TRBJ2-7	ASSQDEGWGTSVSYEQY
TRBV4-1	-	TRBJ2-1	ASSQMGGYEQF
TRBV15	once	TRBJ1-5	ATKTSRGQNNQPQH
TRBV28	-	TRBJ1-2	ASSFTGTGDYGYT
TRBV27	-	TRBJ2-3	ASSFFGQGLNTQY
TRBV19	once	TRBJ1-1	ASSAMGGGTEAF
TRBV18	few	TRBJ1-1	ASSPKTGSTEAF
TRBV7-3	-	TRBJ2-7	ASSWTSGEGEQY
TRBV4-1	-	TRBJ2-5	ASSQENRGSSPLN